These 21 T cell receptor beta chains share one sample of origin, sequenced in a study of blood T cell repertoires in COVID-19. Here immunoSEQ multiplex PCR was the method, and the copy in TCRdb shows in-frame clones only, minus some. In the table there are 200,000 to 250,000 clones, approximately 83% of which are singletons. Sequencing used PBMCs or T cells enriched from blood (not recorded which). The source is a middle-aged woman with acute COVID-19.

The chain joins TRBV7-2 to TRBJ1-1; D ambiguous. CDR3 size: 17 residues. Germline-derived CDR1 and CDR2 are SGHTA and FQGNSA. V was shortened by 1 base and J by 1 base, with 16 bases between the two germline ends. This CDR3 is CASSLGRNTRKNTEAFF. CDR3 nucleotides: TGTGCCAGCAGCTTAGGGAGAAATACACGTAAGAACACTGAAGCTTTCTTT.

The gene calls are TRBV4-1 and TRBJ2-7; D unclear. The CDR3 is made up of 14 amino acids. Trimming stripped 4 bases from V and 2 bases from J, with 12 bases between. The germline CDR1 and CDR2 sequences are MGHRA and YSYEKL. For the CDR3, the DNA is TGCGCCAGCAGCCCAGCACGAGGAACCTACGAGCAGTACTTC. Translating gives CASSPARGTYEQYF.

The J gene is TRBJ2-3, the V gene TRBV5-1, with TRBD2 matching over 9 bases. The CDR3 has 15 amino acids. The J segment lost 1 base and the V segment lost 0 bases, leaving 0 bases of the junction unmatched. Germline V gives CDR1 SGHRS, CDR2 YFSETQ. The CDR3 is CASSLGTSGTDTQYF. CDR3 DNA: TGCGCCAGCAGCTTGGGGACTAGCGGCACAGATACGCAGTATTTT.

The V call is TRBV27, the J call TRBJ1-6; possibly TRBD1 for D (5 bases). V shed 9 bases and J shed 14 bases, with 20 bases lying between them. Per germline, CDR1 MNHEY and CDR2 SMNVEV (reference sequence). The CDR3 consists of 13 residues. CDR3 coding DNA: TGTGCCAGTAAAAAGCCGGGGGATTCGGCCCTCCACTTT. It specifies CASKKPGDSALHF.

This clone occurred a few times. The CDR3 loop reads CASSEPGRLEAFF. CDR3 nucleotides: TGTGCCAGCAGTGAGCCAGGGCGCCTGGAAGCTTTCTTT. The chain uses TRBV2 and TRBJ1-1, with D perhaps matching TRBD1 (5 bases). Deletions cut 3 bases from V and 8 bases from J, with 13 bases between. This CDR3 is built from 13 residues. Germline assignment: CDR1 SNHLY and CDR2 FYNNEI.

In DNA form, the CDR3 reads TGTGCCAGCAGCCTTTCTCGGTACGGAGCCTACGAGCAGTACTTC. Translating it yields CASSLSRYGAYEQYF. The genes are TRBV11-2 and TRBJ2-7, with D unclear. V dropped 5 bases and J dropped 2 bases, with 16 bases sitting between them. The germline V gene encodes CDR1 SGHAT and CDR2 FQNNGV. The CDR3 consists of 15 residues.

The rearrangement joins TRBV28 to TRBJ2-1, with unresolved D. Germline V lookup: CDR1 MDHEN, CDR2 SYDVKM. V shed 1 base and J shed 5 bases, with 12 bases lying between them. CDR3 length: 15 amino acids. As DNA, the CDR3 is TGTGCCAGCAGTTTATTACTACTGCTTAACAATGAGCAGTTCTTC. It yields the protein CASSLLLLLNNEQFF.

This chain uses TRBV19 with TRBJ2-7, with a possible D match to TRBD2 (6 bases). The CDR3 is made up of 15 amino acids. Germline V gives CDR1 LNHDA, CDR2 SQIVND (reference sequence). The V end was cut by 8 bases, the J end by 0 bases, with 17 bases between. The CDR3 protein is CASSYGDSSSYEQYF. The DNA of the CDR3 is TGTGCCAGTTCCTATGGGGACTCGAGCTCCTACGAGCAGTACTTC.

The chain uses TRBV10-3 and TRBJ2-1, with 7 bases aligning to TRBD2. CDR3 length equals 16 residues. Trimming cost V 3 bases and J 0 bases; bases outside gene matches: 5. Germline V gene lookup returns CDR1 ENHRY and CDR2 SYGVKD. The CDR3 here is CAISDNLAASYNEQFF. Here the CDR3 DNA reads TGTGCCATCAGTGACAACCTAGCGGCCTCCTACAATGAGCAGTTCTTC.

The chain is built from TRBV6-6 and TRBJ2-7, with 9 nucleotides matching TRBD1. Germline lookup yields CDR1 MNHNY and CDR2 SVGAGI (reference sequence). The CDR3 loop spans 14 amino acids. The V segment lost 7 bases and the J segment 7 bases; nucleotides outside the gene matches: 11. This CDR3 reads CASTPLGQGREQYF. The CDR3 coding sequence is TGTGCCAGCACTCCCTTGGGACAGGGTCGGGAGCAGTACTTC.

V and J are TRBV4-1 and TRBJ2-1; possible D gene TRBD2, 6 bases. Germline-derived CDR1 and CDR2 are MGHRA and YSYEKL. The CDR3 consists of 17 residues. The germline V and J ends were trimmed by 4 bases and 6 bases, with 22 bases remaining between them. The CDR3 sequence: CASSLHRVRLAFNEQFF. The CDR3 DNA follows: TGCGCCAGCAGCCTCCATCGGGTCCGGCTAGCGTTCAATGAGCAGTTCTTC.

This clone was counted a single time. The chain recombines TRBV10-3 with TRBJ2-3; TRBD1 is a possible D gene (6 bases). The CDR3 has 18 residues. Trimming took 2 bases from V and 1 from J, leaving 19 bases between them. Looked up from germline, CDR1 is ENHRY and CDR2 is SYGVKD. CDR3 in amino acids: CAISEPTSGGYGTDTQYF. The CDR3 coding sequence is TGTGCCATCAGTGAGCCCACTTCTGGGGGCTACGGCACAGATACGCAGTATTTT.

The CDR3 DNA reads TGTGCCACCAGCAAGGACAGGGGGCTATACAATGAGCAGTTCTTC. Its translation is CATSKDRGLYNEQFF. The chain has TRBV15 and TRBJ2-1, with 11 bases identical to TRBD1. The germline gives CDR1 LNHNV, CDR2 YYDKDF (reference sequence). CDR3 length: 15 amino acids. Trimming at V came to 4 bases and at J to 4 bases, leaving 3 bases not matched to a gene. Based on the CDR3 plus reference TRBV15 and TRBJ2-1, the full variable domain is DAMVIQNPRYQVTQFGKPVTLSCSQTLNHNVMYWYQQKSSQAPKLLFHYYDKDFNNEADTPDNFQSRRPNTSFCFLDIRSPGLGDTAMYLCATSKDRGLYNEQFFGPGTRLTVL.

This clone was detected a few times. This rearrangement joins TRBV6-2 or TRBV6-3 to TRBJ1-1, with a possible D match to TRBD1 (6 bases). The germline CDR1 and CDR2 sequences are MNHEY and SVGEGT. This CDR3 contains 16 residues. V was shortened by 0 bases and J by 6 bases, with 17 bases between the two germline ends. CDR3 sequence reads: CASSYSGQGKRAEAFF. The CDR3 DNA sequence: TGTGCCAGCAGTTACTCGGGGCAGGGGAAGAGGGCTGAAGCTTTCTTT.

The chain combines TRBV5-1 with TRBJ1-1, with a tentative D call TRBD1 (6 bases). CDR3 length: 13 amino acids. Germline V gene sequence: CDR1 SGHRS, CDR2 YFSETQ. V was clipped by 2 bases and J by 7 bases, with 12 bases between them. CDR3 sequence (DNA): TGCGCCAGCAGCTTAAAAGAAGGGGGTGAAGCTTTCTTT. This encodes CASSLKEGGEAFF.

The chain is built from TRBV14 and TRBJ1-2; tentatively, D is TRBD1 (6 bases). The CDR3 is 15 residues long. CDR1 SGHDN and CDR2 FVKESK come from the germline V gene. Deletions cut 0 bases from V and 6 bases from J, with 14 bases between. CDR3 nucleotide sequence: TGTGCCAGCAGCCAAGAACCCAGGGGTTTTGATGGCTACACCTTC. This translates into CASSQEPRGFDGYTF.

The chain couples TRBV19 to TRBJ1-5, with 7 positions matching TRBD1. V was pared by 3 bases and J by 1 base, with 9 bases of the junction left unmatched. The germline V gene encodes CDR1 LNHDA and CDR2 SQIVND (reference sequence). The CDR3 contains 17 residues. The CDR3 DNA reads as TGTGCCAGTAGTATCCAGACAGGGCTTTGGAGCAATCAGCCCCAGCATTTT. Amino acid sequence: CASSIQTGLWSNQPQHF.

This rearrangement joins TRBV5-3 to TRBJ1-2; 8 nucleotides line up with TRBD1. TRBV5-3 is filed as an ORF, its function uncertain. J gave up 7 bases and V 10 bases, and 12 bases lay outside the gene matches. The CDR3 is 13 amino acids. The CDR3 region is CAARPRGQGGYTF. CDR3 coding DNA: TGTGCCGCCCGCCCCAGGGGGCAGGGTGGCTACACCTTC.

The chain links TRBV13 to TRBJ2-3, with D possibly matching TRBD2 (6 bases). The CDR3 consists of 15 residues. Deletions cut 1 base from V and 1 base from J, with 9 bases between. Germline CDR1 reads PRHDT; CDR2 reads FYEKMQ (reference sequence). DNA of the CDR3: TGTGCCAGCAGCTTAGCCGGGGGTCGCACAGATACGCAGTATTTT. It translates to CASSLAGGRTDTQYF.

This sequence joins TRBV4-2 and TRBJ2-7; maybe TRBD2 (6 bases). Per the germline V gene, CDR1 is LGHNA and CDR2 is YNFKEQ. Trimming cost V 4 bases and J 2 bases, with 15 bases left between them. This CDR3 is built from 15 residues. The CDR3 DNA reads TGTGCCAGCAGCCCCGCCCTAGCGCAAGCCTACGAGCAGTACTTC. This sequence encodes CASSPALAQAYEQYF.

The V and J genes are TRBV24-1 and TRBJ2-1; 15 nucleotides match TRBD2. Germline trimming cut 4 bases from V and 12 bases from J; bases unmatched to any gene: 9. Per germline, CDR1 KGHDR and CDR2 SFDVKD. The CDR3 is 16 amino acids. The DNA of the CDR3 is TGTGCCACCAGTGACCGCGGGACTAGCGGGAGGAGGGGGCAGTTCTTC. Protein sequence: CATSDRGTSGRRGQFF.